What follows are 6 T cell receptor beta chains derived from one specimen sequenced in a study of T cell responses to AZD1222 COVID-19 vaccine. Here immunoSEQ multiplex PCR was the method, and the copy in TCRdb shows in-frame clones only, minus some. Altogether some 180,000 clones are present, roughly nine tenths being singletons, with the ten largest covering 0.95% to 1.1%. The sample here was peripheral blood, taken 28 days after the second AZD1222 dose. The receptors come from an adult who received the AZD1222 COVID-19 vaccine.

The chain couples TRBV15 to TRBJ1-1; D might be TRBD1 (5 bases). The CDR3 extends over 16 amino acids. Per the germline V gene, CDR1 is LNHNV and CDR2 is YYDKDF (reference sequence). V lost 1 base and J lost 0, with 12 bases in between. The CDR3 DNA follows: TGTGCCACCAGCAGAGGATTCGTAGGGGTGAACACTGAAGCTTTCTTT. Protein product: CATSRGFVGVNTEAFF.

This chain links TRBV7-8 with TRBJ1-2; 8 nucleotides match TRBD1. Germline assignment: CDR1 SGHVS and CDR2 FQNEAQ. J gave up 8 bases and V 5 bases, and 13 bases lay outside the gene matches. This CDR3 contains 15 residues. The DNA for the CDR3 is TGTGCCAGCAGCCCGGACAGGGTGCTCTTAAGGGGCTACACCTTC. Translating gives CASSPDRVLLRGYTF. The variable domain in full, with the rest retrieved from reference TRBV7-8 and TRBJ1-2, is GAGVSQSPRYKVAKRGQDVALRCDPISGHVSLFWYQQALGQGPEFLTYFQNEAQLDKSGLPSDRFFAERPEGSVSTLKIQRTQQEDSAVYLCASSPDRVLLRGYTFGSGTRLTVV.

The chain carries TRBV5-6 and TRBJ1-2; D is perhaps TRBD1 (5 bases). The CDR3 is 13 residues long. Germline V gene lookup returns CDR1 SGHDT and CDR2 YYEEEE. V lost 4 bases and J 2 bases, leaving 9 bases between the germline ends. CDR3 DNA: TGTGCCAGCAGCCCAGGGTTAAACTATGGCTACACCTTC. Protein: CASSPGLNYGYTF. The full variable domain, completed using reference TRBV5-6 and TRBJ1-2, is DAGVTQSPTHLIKTRGQQVTLRCSPKSGHDTVSWYQQALGQGPQFIFQYYEEEERQRGNFPDRFSGHQFPNYSSELNVNALLLGDSALYLCASSPGLNYGYTFGSGTRLTVV.

The gene calls are TRBV27 and TRBJ2-7; the D gene could be TRBD1 or TRBD2 (5 bases each). V lost 4 bases to trimming and J lost 3 bases, with 16 bases between them. The germline V gene has CDR1 MNHEY and CDR2 SMNVEV (reference sequence). CDR3 length equals 15 residues. The CDR3 sequence is CASSYRRDGFYEQYF. DNA of the CDR3: TGTGCCAGCAGTTATCGAAGGGACGGCTTCTACGAGCAGTACTTC.

This chain connects TRBV3-1 (or the pseudogene TRBV3-2) to TRBJ2-7; D is ambiguous. V was cut by 4 bases and J by 7 bases, with 17 bases left in between. The CDR3 spans 14 residues. Germline V CDR1 and CDR2: LGHDT, YNNKEL (reference sequence). CDR3 DNA: TGTGCCAGCAGCCTGAGAGGCTCCTCAGGAGAGCAGTACTTC. This gives the protein CASSLRGSSGEQYF.

The rearrangement uses TRBV7-2 and TRBJ2-3; D unclear. Germline CDR1 and CDR2: SGHTA and FQGNSA. V shed 2 bases and J shed 0 bases, with 9 bases lying between them. The CDR3 has 15 amino acids. The CDR3 coding sequence is TGTGCCAGCAGCTTACCGGGTGCTAGCACAGATACGCAGTATTTT. Protein: CASSLPGASTDTQYF.